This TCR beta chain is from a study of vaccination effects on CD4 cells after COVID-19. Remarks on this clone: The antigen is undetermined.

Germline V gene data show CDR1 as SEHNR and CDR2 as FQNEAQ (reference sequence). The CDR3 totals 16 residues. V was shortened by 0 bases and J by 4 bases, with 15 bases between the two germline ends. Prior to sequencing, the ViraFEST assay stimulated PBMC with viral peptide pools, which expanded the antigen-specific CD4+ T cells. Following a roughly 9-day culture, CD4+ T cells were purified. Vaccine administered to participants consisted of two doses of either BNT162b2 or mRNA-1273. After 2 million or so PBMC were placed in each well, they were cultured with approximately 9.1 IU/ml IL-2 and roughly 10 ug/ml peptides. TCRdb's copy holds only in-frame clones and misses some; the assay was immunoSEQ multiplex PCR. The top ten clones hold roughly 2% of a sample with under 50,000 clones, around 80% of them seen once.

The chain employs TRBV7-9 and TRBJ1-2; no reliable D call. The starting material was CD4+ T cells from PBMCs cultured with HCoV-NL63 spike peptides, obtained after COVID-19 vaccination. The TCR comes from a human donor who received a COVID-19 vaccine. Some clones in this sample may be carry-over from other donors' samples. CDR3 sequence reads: CASSLAASPPIYGYTF. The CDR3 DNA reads TGTGCCAGCAGCTTAGCCGCCAGCCCGCCGATCTATGGCTACACCTTC.